The 7 T cell receptor beta chains below were found in one sample sequenced in a study of blood T cells in healthy people across ages. The use of a sample-barcoded 5' primer and a J-beta primer mix characterized a second PCR of about 7 to 12 cycles. Via MiXCR, TCRdb re-called the 5' RACE reads, giving one row per CDR3 protein. This sample has more than 650,000 distinct CDR3 sequences, with roughly 26% found just once. These data were likewise used in another study, on T cells of mothers and their children.

Sequenced material: blood. Receptors originate from a boy aged 5-17 years in good health.

This clonotype was seen more than once but under ten times. J is TRBJ2-3 and V is TRBV29-1, with 9 bases that match TRBD2. Germline CDR1 reads SQVTM; CDR2 reads ANQGSEA. CDR3 length: 13 residues. The J segment lost 7 bases and the V segment lost 3 bases, leaving 5 bases of the junction unmatched. CDR3: CSVDLTSGYTQYF. CDR3 nucleotides: TGCAGCGTTGATCTGACTAGCGGCTATACGCAGTATTTT.

The chain combines TRBV4-3 with TRBJ2-7; D is possibly TRBD2 (5 bases). Germline V gives CDR1 LGHNA, CDR2 YSLEER. The CDR3 spans 14 residues. Trimming removed 4 bases from V and 2 bases from J, with 12 bases in between. The CDR3 spells CASSPVGSPYEQYF. DNA of the CDR3: TGCGCCAGCAGCCCCGTGGGGAGCCCCTACGAGCAGTACTTC.

The rearrangement uses TRBV5-1 and TRBJ1-1, with 7 bases matching TRBD1. The CDR3 extends over 14 amino acids. J lost 4 bases, V lost 4 bases, and 7 bases had no gene match. CDR1 and CDR2 from the germline V gene are SGHRS and YFSETQ. The CDR3 reads CASSPDREGTEAFF. The CDR3 DNA sequence: TGCGCCAGCAGCCCTGACAGGGAGGGCACTGAAGCTTTCTTT.

The gene calls are TRBV27 and TRBJ2-1; a possible D gene is TRBD1 (5 bases). The CDR3 is 13 residues long. V lost 4 bases to trimming and J lost 6 bases, with 10 bases between them. Per the germline V gene, CDR1 is MNHEY and CDR2 is SMNVEV (reference sequence). The CDR3 region is CASSSTRANEQFF. CDR3 in DNA: TGTGCCAGCAGTTCCACCAGGGCCAATGAGCAGTTCTTC.

The chain employs TRBV7-9 and TRBJ2-1; D is undetermined. The V gene's germline CDR1 is SEHNR and CDR2 FQNEAQ (reference sequence). Trimming shortened V by 1 base and J by 2 bases, and 15 bases separated the two germline ends. The CDR3 has 17 residues. CDR3 coding DNA: TGTGCCAGCAGCTTAGATTACAGCCTCGTACCCTACAATGAGCAGTTCTTC. It yields the protein CASSLDYSLVPYNEQFF.

There are a few counts of this clonotype. This chain links TRBV12-3 or TRBV12-4 with TRBJ2-5, with a possible D match to TRBD1 (5 bases). The CDR3 totals 12 residues. Trimming cost V 7 bases and J 1 base, with 7 bases left between them. The CDR3 nucleotides read TGTGCCAGCAAAGACAGCCAAGAGACCCAGTACTTC. This encodes CASKDSQETQYF.

This clonotype has a handful of counts. This chain links TRBV24-1 with TRBJ2-7; D tentatively fits TRBD1 or TRBD2 (5 bases each). With 4 bases removed from V and 4 bases from J, the gap between germline ends came to 13 bases. The germline V gene has CDR1 KGHDR and CDR2 SFDVKD. The CDR3 spans 14 residues. The CDR3 loop reads CATSEKGTIYEQYF. The CDR3, as DNA: TGTGCCACCAGTGAAAAAGGGACCATATACGAGCAGTACTTC.